One sample yielded the 7 T cell receptor beta chains listed below, sequenced in a study of T cells in Graves' hyperthyroidism and ophthalmopathy. TCR beta CDR3 regions were amplified from RNA. The primer set for the first-round RT-PCR of the TCR CDR3 was HTBI. MiXCR, run by TCRdb on the multiplex PCR reads, gives a single entry per CDR3 protein. The sample lists about 840,000 distinct CDR3 sequences; 38% were seen once. The sequencing sample was made of blood. Receptors were obtained from a young man with Graves' hyperthyroidism.

This rearrangement joins TRBV15 to TRBJ2-3, with D perhaps TRBD1 (5 bases). Germline V gene data show CDR1 as LNHNV and CDR2 as YYDKDF (reference sequence). V was clipped by 2 bases and J by 1 base, with 13 bases between them. The CDR3 is made up of 16 amino acids. CDR3 sequence: CATSRTTGTGTDTQYF. CDR3 DNA sequence: TGTGCCACCAGCAGAACCACAGGAACCGGCACAGATACGCAGTATTTT.

In its sample, this clonotype was seen many times. V is TRBV29-1 and J is TRBJ1-1; D call uncertain. CDR1 and CDR2 (germline): SQVTM, ANQGSEA. V was pared by 5 bases and J by 0 bases, with 10 bases between. The CDR3 runs to 13 residues. The CDR3 DNA is TGCAGCGTTCTCCGAAGGTTGAACACTGAAGCTTTCTTT. Amino acid sequence: CSVLRRLNTEAFF.

V is TRBV5-1 and J is TRBJ1-1, with TRBD1 matching 9 bases. Germline loops: CDR1 SGHRS, CDR2 YFSETQ. The V and J ends lost 5 bases and 10 bases, in that order; junction bases with no gene match: 12. The CDR3 length is 14 residues. The CDR3, as DNA: TGCGCCAGCAGTTCCGGGACAGGGATACGACGAGCTTTCTTT. This sequence encodes CASSSGTGIRRAFF.

This chain uses TRBV6-1 with TRBJ1-1, with unresolved D. V dropped 2 bases and J dropped 5 bases, with 12 bases sitting between them. CDR1 and CDR2 from the germline V gene are MNHNS and SASEGT. The CDR3 extends over 14 amino acids. CDR3 region: CASSERGVGTEAFF. DNA of the CDR3: TGTGCCAGCAGTGAACGGGGTGTTGGGACTGAAGCTTTCTTT.

This clonotype was seen a handful of times. This chain uses TRBV20-1 with TRBJ1-5; TRBD1 might be the D (6 bases). This CDR3 has 17 amino acids. The V and J ends lost 0 bases and 3 bases respectively, with 18 bases between them. Germline-derived CDR1 and CDR2 are DFQATT and SNEGSKA (reference sequence). The CDR3 DNA is TGCAGTGCTAGAGATAGGGGGGGGGCACCGAACAATCAGCCCCAGCATTTT. The encoded protein is CSARDRGGAPNNQPQHF.

The chain joins TRBV12-3 or TRBV12-4 to TRBJ1-1; TRBD1 is a possible D gene (6 bases). The CDR3 loop spans 11 amino acids. V gave up 7 bases and J gave up 13 bases, with 16 bases separating them. The CDR3 sequence: CASTDSGEVFF. The CDR3 region has the DNA TGTGCCAGCACCGACTCAGGGGAGGTTTTCTTT.

The genes are TRBV7-9 and TRBJ1-1, with TRBD1 identical over 9 bases. CDR3 length equals 16 residues. V lost 3 bases to trimming and J lost 4 bases; unmatched junction nucleotides: 9. The germline V gene encodes CDR1 SEHNR and CDR2 FQNEAQ (reference sequence). The CDR3 region has the DNA TGTGCCAGCAGCTTTCCACCGGGACAGGGAAGCACTGAAGCTTTCTTT. It specifies CASSFPPGQGSTEAFF.